These 6 T cell receptor beta chains were all obtained from the same sample, sequenced in a study of Graves' ophthalmopathy and Graves' hyperthyroidism. Transcripts of RNA were the source for amplifying TCR beta CDR3 regions. HTBI primers served in a first-round RT-PCR, which a second-round multiplex PCR followed. TCRdb re-called the multiplex PCR reads through MiXCR, storing one row per CDR3 protein. Of about 700,000 distinct CDR3 sequences listed, roughly 40% are singletons. Material: peripheral blood. These receptor sequences come from an adult man with Graves' ophthalmopathy.

Many counts were recorded for this clonotype. The chain joins TRBV10-1 to TRBJ2-7; no reliable D call. CDR3 size: 13 residues. V lost 0 bases, J lost 1 base, and 4 bases lay in between. The germline V gene encodes CDR1 WNHNN and CDR2 SYGVQD (reference sequence). CDR3 in DNA: TGCGCCAGCAGTGAGTCGGCTTCCTACGAGCAGTACTTC. It codes for CASSESASYEQYF.

The V gene is TRBV25-1, the J gene TRBJ1-3, with 9 bases aligning to TRBD1. The CDR3 runs 17 residues. From germline, CDR1 is MGHDK and CDR2 SYGVNS. Unmatched junction bases numbered 7, after V lost 1 base and J lost 3 bases. CDR3 loop: CASSESRGTGNGNTIYF. The CDR3 bases are TGTGCCAGCAGTGAATCCAGAGGGACAGGGAATGGAAACACCATATATTTT.

This clonotype was counted a few times. The chain recombines TRBV7-9 with TRBJ2-5, with D uncertain. This CDR3 has 14 residues. Germline lookup yields CDR1 SEHNR and CDR2 FQNEAQ (reference sequence). Trimming left V 6 bases short and J 3 bases short, with 14 bases between. This CDR3 reads CASSEDRTEETQYF. The CDR3, as DNA: TGTGCCAGCAGTGAGGATCGGACGGAAGAGACCCAGTACTTC.

This chain links TRBV9 with TRBJ2-7; D perhaps matches TRBD2 (5 bases). The V and J ends lost 4 bases and 2 bases respectively, with 19 bases between them. The CDR3 length is 16 residues. Germline assignment: CDR1 SGDLS and CDR2 YYNGEE. CDR3 protein: CASSHRGRQTTYEQYF. The CDR3 DNA follows: TGTGCCAGCAGCCATCGGGGTCGGCAGACAACCTACGAGCAGTACTTC.

The V call is TRBV25-1, the J call TRBJ2-2, with TRBD2 matching over 9 bases. Germline loops: CDR1 MGHDK, CDR2 SYGVNS. The length of the CDR3 is 16 residues. Trimming cost V 5 bases and J 6 bases; bases outside gene matches: 10. DNA for the CDR3: TGTGCCAGCAGTTTATCGGCTAGCGGGGAGGCCGGGGAGCTGTTTTTT. It is translated as CASSLSASGEAGELFF.

Turning to this clonotype: One end of the junction varies from germline; a read error may be responsible. This chain joins TRBV10-3 and TRBJ2-7; a possible D gene is TRBD1 (5 bases). Germline CDR1 ENHRY, CDR2 SYGVKD. This CDR3 is built from 15 residues. The CDR3 spells CASSFAGAKAYEQYF. The CDR3, as DNA: TGTGCCAGCAGTTTCGCTGGGGCTAAAGCCTACGAGCAGTACTTC.